This entry is about one T cell receptor beta chain. The germline V gene has CDR1 SQVTM and CDR2 ANQGSEA. There are 11 residues in the CDR3. V lost 4 bases and J lost 8, with 8 bases in between. This sample was included in a study of T cells in localized non-small cell lung cancer. Profiling relied on immunoSEQ multiplex PCR, and the TCRdb table lists in-frame clones only, not all of them. The sample has about 26,000 clones, 80% to 90% seen once. The chain uses TRBV29-1 and TRBJ1-4; maybe TRBD1 (5 bases). Source: peripheral blood, taken before any cancer treatment. This sequence originates from an older female donor with stage II squamous cell lung carcinoma. The CDR3: CSVGGDEKLFF. The CDR3 DNA sequence: TGCAGCGTTGGAGGGGACGAAAAACTGTTTTTT.